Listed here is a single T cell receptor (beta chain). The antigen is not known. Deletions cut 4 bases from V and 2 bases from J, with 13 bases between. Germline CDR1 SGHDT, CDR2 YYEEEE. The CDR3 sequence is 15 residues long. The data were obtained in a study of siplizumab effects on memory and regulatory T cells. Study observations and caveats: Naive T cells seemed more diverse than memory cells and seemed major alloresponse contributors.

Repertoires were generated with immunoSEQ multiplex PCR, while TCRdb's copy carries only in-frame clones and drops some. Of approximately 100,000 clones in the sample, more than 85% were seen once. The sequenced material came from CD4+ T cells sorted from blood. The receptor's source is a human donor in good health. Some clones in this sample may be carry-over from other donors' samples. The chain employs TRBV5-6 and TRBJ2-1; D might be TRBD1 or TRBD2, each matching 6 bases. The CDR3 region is CASSRGQGAYNEQFF. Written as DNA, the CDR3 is TGTGCCAGCAGCCGGGGGCAGGGAGCCTACAATGAGCAGTTCTTC.